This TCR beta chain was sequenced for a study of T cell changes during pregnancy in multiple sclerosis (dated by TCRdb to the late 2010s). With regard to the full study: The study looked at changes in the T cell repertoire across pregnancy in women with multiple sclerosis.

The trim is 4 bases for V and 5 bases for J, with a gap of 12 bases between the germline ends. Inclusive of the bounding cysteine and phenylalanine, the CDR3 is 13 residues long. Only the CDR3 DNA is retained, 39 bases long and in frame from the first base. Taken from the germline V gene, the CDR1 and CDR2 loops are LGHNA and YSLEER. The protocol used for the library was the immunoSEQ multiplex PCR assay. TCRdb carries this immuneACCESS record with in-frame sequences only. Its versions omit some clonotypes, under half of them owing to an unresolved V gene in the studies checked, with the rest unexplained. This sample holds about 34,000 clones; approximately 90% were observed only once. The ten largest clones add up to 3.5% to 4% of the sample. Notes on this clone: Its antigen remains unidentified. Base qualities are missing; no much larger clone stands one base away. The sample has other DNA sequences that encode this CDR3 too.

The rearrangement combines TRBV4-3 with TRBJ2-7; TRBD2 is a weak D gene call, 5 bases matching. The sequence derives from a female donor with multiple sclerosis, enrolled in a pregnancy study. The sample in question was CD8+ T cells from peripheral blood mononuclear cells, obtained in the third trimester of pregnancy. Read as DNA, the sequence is TGCGCCAGCAGCCCGCCAGGAGGAGACGAGCAGTACTTC. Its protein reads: CASSPPGGDEQYF.